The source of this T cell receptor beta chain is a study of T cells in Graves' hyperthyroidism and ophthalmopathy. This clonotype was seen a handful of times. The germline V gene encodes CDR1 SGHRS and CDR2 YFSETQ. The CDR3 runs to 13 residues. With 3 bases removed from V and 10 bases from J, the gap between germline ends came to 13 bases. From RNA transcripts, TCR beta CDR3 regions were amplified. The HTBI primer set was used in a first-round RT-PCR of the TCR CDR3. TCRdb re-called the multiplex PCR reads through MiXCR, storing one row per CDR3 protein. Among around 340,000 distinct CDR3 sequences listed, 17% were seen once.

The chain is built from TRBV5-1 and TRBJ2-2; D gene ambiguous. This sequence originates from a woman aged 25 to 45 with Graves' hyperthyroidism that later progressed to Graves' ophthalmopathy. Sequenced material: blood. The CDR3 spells CASSSNFYEELFF. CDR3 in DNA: TGCGCCAGCAGCTCCAATTTCTATGAGGAGCTGTTTTTT. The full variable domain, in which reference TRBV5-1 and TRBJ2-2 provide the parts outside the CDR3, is KAGVTQTPRYLIKTRGQQVTLSCSPISGHRSVSWYQQTPGQGLQFLFEYFSETQRNKGNFPGRFSGRQFSNSRSEMNVSTLELGDSALYLCASSSNFYEELFFGEGSRLTVL.